The next 2 T cell receptor beta chains were all read from a single sample in a study of cytomegalovirus exposure and HLA in healthy donors. Researchers ran the PCR with 60 Vbeta and 13 Jbeta primers. The protocol was immunoSEQ multiplex PCR, while the TCRdb copy is restricted to in-frame clones and leaves out a portion. Here the sample spans some 96,000 clones, 60% to 75% being singletons. Sequencing was done on a sample of PBMCs. The origin of the receptors is a man between 60 and 75 years old in good health and CMV-seronegative.

The rearrangement joins TRBV7-9 to TRBJ2-7, with D possibly being TRBD1 (5 bases). This CDR3 is built from 14 residues. V lost 5 bases to trimming and J lost 3 bases, with 14 bases between them. Germline CDR1 and CDR2: SEHNR and FQNEAQ (reference sequence). CDR3 amino acids: CASSPRAGIYEQYF. CDR3 sequence (DNA): TGTGCCAGCAGCCCAAGGGCAGGGATCTACGAGCAGTACTTC.

This chain links TRBV7-9 with TRBJ1-5; D gene ambiguous. The CDR3 is made up of 13 amino acids. Germline-derived CDR1 and CDR2 are SEHNR and FQNEAQ (reference sequence). Trimming took 5 bases from V and 4 from J, leaving 9 bases between them. The DNA of the CDR3 is TGTGCCAGCAGCGGTACAGCTAATCAGCCCCAGCATTTT. This translates into CASSGTANQPQHF. The variable domain in full, completed from reference TRBV7-9 and TRBJ1-5, reads DTGVSQNPRHKITKRGQNVTFRCDPISEHNRLYWYRQTLGQGPEFLTYFQNEAQLEKSRLLSDRFSAERPKGSFSTLEIQRTEQGDSAMYLCASSGTANQPQHFGDGTRLSIL.